A selection of T cell receptor beta chains follows, all from one sample in a study of OX40 agonist ivuxolimab in advanced cancers. Clones were read by immunoSEQ multiplex PCR, and TCRdb kept only the in-frame ones, dropping some. Among 35,000 to 45,000 clones listed, over 80% were seen once. Sequenced here: CD4+ or CD8+ T cells sorted from blood, sampled in a trial of the OX40 agonist ivuxolimab. These receptors originate from an adult with an advanced solid tumor such as melanoma, head and neck, liver or kidney cancer. Both conserved end residues are part of each CDR3. A D gene is named only where the DNA matches it firmly. A clone size is listed for some rows: how often the clone was seen (once, few, many), or a class if it is expanded.

TGTGCCAGTAGTATTCAAGGACTACATTCCAATGAGCAGTTCTTC | CASSIQGLHSNEQFF | - | TRBV19 | 15 | TRBJ2-1 | -
TGTGCCAGCAGCTTAGATCTCTATGGCTACACCTTC | CASSLDLYGYTF | - | TRBV11-3 | 12 | TRBJ1-2 | few
TGTGCCAGCTCTCCGAATCGGGGACAGTACACAGATACGCAGTATTTT | CASSPNRGQYTDTQYF | TRBD1 | TRBV18 | 16 | TRBJ2-3 | once
TGTGCCAGCAGCTTAACGGGCGCCGCGGGAGATACGCAGTATTTT | CASSLTGAAGDTQYF | - | TRBV7-3 | 15 | TRBJ2-3 | -
TGTGCCAGCAGCTTAGGGCCAAAGCAGTTCTTC | CASSLGPKQFF | - | TRBV7-9 | 11 | TRBJ2-1 | -
TGTGCCAGCAGCTTTGAAACGGGAGGGCCTAATGAGCAGTACTTC | CASSFETGGPNEQYF | TRBD2 | TRBV7-9 | 15 | TRBJ2-7 | once
TGTGCCAGCTGGTCCAATAGCAATCAGCCCCAGCATTTT | CASWSNSNQPQHF | - | TRBV28 | 13 | TRBJ1-5 | few
TGTGCCACCAGCAGACCACCCATCGACGAGCAGTACTTC | CATSRPPIDEQYF | - | TRBV15 | 13 | TRBJ2-7 | -
TGTGCCAGCAGCGTTCCGGGACAGGGGTACGAGCAGTACTTC | CASSVPGQGYEQYF | TRBD1 | TRBV5-4 | 14 | TRBJ2-7 | once
TGTGCCAGCAGCGTCGGACTAGTCGTGGGCTACAAAACCCAAGAGACCCAGTACTTC | CASSVGLVVGYKTQETQYF | - | TRBV12-1 | 19 | TRBJ2-5 | -
TGTGCCAGCAGCCCCGGGGGAAAAAACCAAGAGACCCAGTACTTC | CASSPGGKNQETQYF | - | TRBV7-2 | 15 | TRBJ2-5 | -
TGTGCCAGCAGTTTATTTTCGGGGCAGCTGAACACTGAAGCTTTCTTT | CASSLFSGQLNTEAFF | - | TRBV28 | 16 | TRBJ1-1 | once
TGTGCCAGCAGCCTCAGGCCCCCATATCACTCCTACGAGCAGTACTTC | CASSLRPPYHSYEQYF | - | TRBV9 | 16 | TRBJ2-7 | medium-sized
TGCGCCAGCAGCCAAGATCTAACCAGCGGGAGTAGATATGAGCAGTTCTTC | CASSQDLTSGSRYEQFF | TRBD2 | TRBV4-1 | 17 | TRBJ2-1 | -
TGCAGCTCCAAGGAGGCGGTCTCCTACAATGAGCAGTTCTTC | CSSKEAVSYNEQFF | - | TRBV29-1 | 14 | TRBJ2-1 | -
TGTGCCAGCAGGAGGGGTGCCAACAATGAGCAGTTCTTC | CASRRGANNEQFF | - | TRBV2 | 13 | TRBJ2-1 | once
TGTGCCAGCAGGCGACAGGGGGACACTGAAGCTTTCTTT | CASRRQGDTEAFF | TRBD1 | TRBV6-4 | 13 | TRBJ1-1 | once